This TCR beta chain was sequenced for a study of blood T cells in healthy people across ages. Through a sample-barcoded 5' primer and a J-beta primer mix, a second PCR was run for about 6 to 11 cycles. TCRdb redid the calling of the 5' RACE reads with MiXCR, one entry per CDR3 protein. The sample shows fewer than 2,000,000 distinct CDR3 sequences, almost 35% of them seen only once. V lost 3 bases to trimming and J lost 0 bases; unmatched junction nucleotides: 13. The CDR3 sequence is 18 residues long. Germline loops: CDR1 MDHEN, CDR2 SYDVKM. The sequence derives from a woman aged 25 to 45 in good health. V gene TRBV28 combines with J gene TRBJ2-5, with 7 positions matching TRBD2. The sequenced material came from blood. The CDR3 protein is CASSLRYGAGVHQETQYF. The CDR3 DNA reads TGTGCCAGCAGTTTGCGCTACGGGGCGGGAGTTCACCAAGAGACCCAGTACTTC.